Listed below are T cell receptor beta chains from one sample, sequenced in a study of T cells after yellow fever vaccination. TCRdb fed the 5' RACE reads into MiXCR, producing one record per CDR3 protein. The data show 9,500 to 15,000 distinct CDR3 sequences, with about 6% seen just once and about 0.94% held by the top ten. The starting material was PBMCs, either bulk or a sorted T-cell subset (CD4+, CD8+, memory, or dextramer-sorted; not recorded which), obtained on the day of the yellow fever booster vaccination. Source of these receptors: a man aged 25-45 years who received the YFV17D yellow fever vaccine. CDR3s include the opening cysteine and the closing phenylalanine or tryptophan. The order of the fields is J gene, D gene, V gene, clone size, CDR3 protein, CDR3 DNA. D genes are given only for firm matches. Sizes are listed as once, few or many counts, or a class when the clone is expanded.

TRBJ2-3 | TRBD1 | TRBV3-1 | medium-sized | CASRTGGWTDTQYF | TGTGCCAGCAGGACAGGGGGCTGGACAGATACGCAGTATTTT
TRBJ2-1 | NA | TRBV24-1 | many | CATSTLYEQFF | TGTGCCACCAGTACTTTATATGAGCAGTTCTTC
TRBJ2-1 | NA | TRBV6-5 | many | CASSYSSRMLYNEQFF | TGTGCCAGCAGTTACTCGAGCCGGATGCTCTACAATGAGCAGTTCTTC
TRBJ2-7 | TRBD1 | TRBV7-3 | many | CASSRVGTGTYEQYF | TGTGCCAGCAGCCGCGTCGGGACAGGGACCTACGAGCAGTACTTC
TRBJ2-1 | NA | TRBV19 | many | CASSPGTANNEQFF | TGTGCCAGTAGTCCAGGGACGGCCAATAATGAGCAGTTCTTC
TRBJ2-3 | TRBD2 | TRBV5-1 | medium-sized | CASSLLGLTTDTQYF | TGCGCCAGCAGCTTGTTGGGACTAACCACAGATACGCAGTATTTT
TRBJ2-5 | TRBD1 | TRBV5-1 | medium-sized | CASSRTGTGEETQYF | TGCGCCAGCAGCAGAACCGGGACAGGGGAAGAGACCCAGTACTTC
TRBJ2-7 | NA | TRBV4-3 | medium-sized | CASSPSPNFYEQYF | TGCGCCAGCAGCCCCTCCCCTAATTTCTACGAGCAGTACTTC
TRBJ2-7 | TRBD1 | TRBV5-1 | medium-sized | CASSSLTGGRSYEQYF | TGCGCCAGCAGCAGCCTAACAGGGGGCCGGTCCTACGAGCAGTACTTC
TRBJ1-1 | TRBD1 | TRBV5-6 | many | CASSEGQAPGAFF | TGTGCCAGCAGCGAGGGACAGGCGCCAGGGGCTTTCTTT
TRBJ2-1 | NA | TRBV6-5 | many | CASSLGGYEQFF | TGTGCCAGCAGTTTAGGGGGGTATGAGCAGTTCTTC